The 28 T cell receptor beta chains given below trace back to one sample, sequenced in a study of cytomegalovirus exposure and HLA in healthy donors. PCR primers comprised 60 Vbeta and 13 Jbeta primers. Profiled with immunoSEQ multiplex PCR; TCRdb holds only in-frame clones, not every one. The data contain approximately 160,000 clones, 60% to 80% of them singletons. The sample was PBMCs. The receptors were gathered from a male donor in good health and CMV-seronegative.

For this clone: Other DNA sequences in the same sample also yield this CDR3. The chain uses TRBV19 and TRBJ1-5; TRBD1 matches at 7 bases. The CDR3 loop spans 13 amino acids. Germline V gene lookup returns CDR1 LNHDA and CDR2 SQIVND (reference sequence). Germline trimming cut 10 bases from V and 7 bases from J; bases unmatched to any gene: 10. CDR3 sequence reads: CATRGQGGQPQHF. The CDR3 DNA sequence: TGTGCCACCCGAGGGCAGGGGGGCCAGCCCCAGCATTTT.

The gene calls are TRBV6-4 and TRBJ1-6; D ambiguous. V lost 4 bases and J lost 5, with 9 bases in between. Germline values: CDR1 MRHNA, CDR2 SNTAGT. The CDR3 covers 14 residues. The CDR3 here is CASSVQPHNSPLHF. Here the CDR3 DNA reads TGTGCCAGCAGTGTACAGCCGCATAATTCACCCCTCCACTTT.

This chain joins TRBV27 and TRBJ1-5; D is undetermined. Germline values: CDR1 MNHEY, CDR2 SMNVEV (reference sequence). CDR3 size: 14 residues. Trimming took 1 base from V and 0 from J, leaving 4 bases between them. The CDR3 protein is CASSLLASNQPQHF. The CDR3 region has the DNA TGTGCCAGCAGTTTATTGGCTAGCAATCAGCCCCAGCATTTT.

V is TRBV11-2 and J is TRBJ2-7, with D unclear. V lost 3 bases to trimming and J lost 2 bases, with 8 bases between them. The CDR3 length is 13 residues. CDR1 is SGHAT, CDR2 FQNNGV, per germline. Here the CDR3 reads CASSFSPTYEQYF. The CDR3 nucleotides read TGTGCCAGCAGCTTTAGTCCTACCTACGAGCAGTACTTC.

The chain couples TRBV19 to TRBJ1-2; 9 positions agree with TRBD1. Germline CDR1 LNHDA, CDR2 SQIVND (reference sequence). After removal of 5 bases from V and 4 bases from J, the junction contained 5 bases not matched to a gene. The CDR3 runs to 14 residues. CDR3 in amino acids: CASSPQGAGYGYTF. The DNA for the CDR3 is TGTGCCAGTAGTCCACAGGGGGCGGGCTATGGCTACACCTTC.

The chain combines TRBV27 with TRBJ2-7, with TRBD2 as a possible D gene (7 bases). CDR1 and CDR2 from the germline V gene are MNHEY and SMNVEV (reference sequence). V was cut by 2 bases and J by 0 bases, with 11 bases left in between. CDR3 length: 15 amino acids. The CDR3 loop is CASSLGGGLSYEQYF. The DNA for the CDR3 is TGTGCCAGCAGTTTAGGGGGGGGCCTCTCCTACGAGCAGTACTTC.

V and J are TRBV29-1 and TRBJ2-2, with 7 bases identical to TRBD2. CDR1 and CDR2 from the germline V gene are SQVTM and ANQGSEA. After removal of 7 bases from V and 5 bases from J, the junction contained 7 bases not matched to a gene. CDR3 length: 13 residues. CDR3 bases: TGCAGCGGGAGGGAGGGATTAACCGGGGAGCTGTTTTTT. The encoded protein is CSGREGLTGELFF.

The rearrangement links TRBV30 to TRBJ1-1, with D possibly matching TRBD1 (6 bases). Germline lookup yields CDR1 GTSNPN and CDR2 SVGIG (reference sequence). The V end lost 2 bases, the J end lost 5 bases, and 12 bases lay between the germline ends. The CDR3 spans 13 residues. The CDR3 is CAWSTNRDTEAFF. Here the CDR3 DNA reads TGTGCCTGGAGTACAAACAGGGATACTGAAGCTTTCTTT.

J is TRBJ1-1 and V is TRBV30; no clear D gene. Germline assignment: CDR1 GTSNPN and CDR2 SVGIG (reference sequence). V lost 4 bases, J lost 6 bases, and 15 bases lay in between. The CDR3 length is 13 residues. As DNA, the CDR3 is TGTGCCTGGACCTTAAGCGGGTCTTCTGAAGCTTTCTTT. This gives the protein CAWTLSGSSEAFF.

This clone was counted between two and nine times. The J gene is TRBJ2-7, the V gene TRBV28; 10 nucleotides line up with TRBD2. V lost 7 bases to trimming and J lost 3 bases; unmatched junction nucleotides: 18. In germline, CDR1 is MDHEN, CDR2 SYDVKM. This CDR3 contains 18 residues. In DNA form, the CDR3 reads TGTGCCAGCACATCTACAGGGATTAGCGGGAGGCGGGACTACGAGCAGTACTTC. Its protein product is CASTSTGISGRRDYEQYF.

This sequence joins TRBV6-1 and TRBJ2-7, with 8 nucleotides matching TRBD1. Germline CDR1 reads MNHNS; CDR2 reads SASEGT. J gave up 1 base and V 11 bases, and 13 bases lay outside the gene matches. The CDR3 contains 15 residues. As DNA, the CDR3 is TGTGCCGGTTCAAAGACAGGGGCTACATCCTACGAGCAGTACTTC. Its protein product is CAGSKTGATSYEQYF.

The chain carries TRBV18 and TRBJ2-7, with D possibly matching TRBD2 (5 bases). The V and J ends lost 0 bases and 3 bases respectively, with 15 bases between them. Per germline, CDR1 KGHSH and CDR2 LQKENI. The CDR3 is made up of 16 amino acids. CDR3 nucleotide sequence: TGTGCCAGCTCACCACCAGGCCCCTTGAGGGACTACGAGCAGTACTTC. It is translated as CASSPPGPLRDYEQYF. The full variable domain, with the rest looked up from reference TRBV18 and TRBJ2-7, is NAGVMQNPRHLVRRRGQEARLRCSPMKGHSHVYWYRQLPEEGLKFMVYLQKENIIDESGMPKERFSAEFPKEGPSILRIQQVVRGDSAAYFCASSPPGPLRDYEQYFGPGTRLTVT.

V is TRBV2 and J is TRBJ1-4; no firm D call. Germline CDR1 is SNHLY and CDR2 is FYNNEI. The V end was cut by 3 bases, the J end by 8 bases, with 7 bases between. CDR3 length equals 12 residues. CDR3 sequence: CASSDSSEKLFF. CDR3 sequence (DNA): TGTGCCAGCAGTGACAGTTCGGAAAAACTGTTTTTT.

This sequence joins TRBV2 and TRBJ2-5, with a tentative D call TRBD2 (5 bases). Trimming removed 0 bases from V and 4 bases from J, with 12 bases in between. The CDR3 length is 15 residues. Germline CDR1 reads SNHLY; CDR2 reads FYNNEI. For the CDR3, the DNA is TGTGCCAGCAGTGAAGCGTCTAGCTTTGGAGAGACCCAGTACTTC. Translating gives CASSEASSFGETQYF.

V and J are TRBV30 and TRBJ2-1; weak D call: TRBD2 (5 bases). Trimming pared 7 bases from V and 7 bases from J, leaving 26 bases between. The CDR3 loop spans 16 amino acids. The germline CDR1 and CDR2 sequences are GTSNPN and SVGIG (reference sequence). CDR3 DNA: TGTGCCTCCCTACGGGCCAGCGGTGGGGTGGGGAATGAGCAGTTCTTC. Amino acid sequence: CASLRASGGVGNEQFF.

The chain couples TRBV6-5 to TRBJ1-1; 7 bases agree with TRBD1. CDR1 is MNHEY and CDR2 is SVGAGI in the germline V gene. V dropped 5 bases and J dropped 1; count of bases not matched to a gene: 7. The CDR3 sequence is 15 residues long. The CDR3 protein is CASSGKTGRNTEAFF. CDR3 nucleotides: TGTGCCAGCAGTGGTAAGACAGGGAGGAACACTGAAGCTTTCTTT.

The V call is TRBV7-3, the J call TRBJ1-1; 8 bases are shared with TRBD1. Losses at the gene ends were 6 bases for V and 2 bases for J; bases not matched to a gene: 8. In germline, CDR1 is SGHTA, CDR2 FQGTGA. The CDR3 extends over 15 amino acids. The CDR3 loop is CASRADRDSNTEAFF. DNA of the CDR3: TGTGCCAGCAGGGCGGACAGGGACTCAAACACTGAAGCTTTCTTT.

The CDR3: CASSLGVWDINTEAFF. The CDR3 DNA reads TGCGCCAGCAGCTTGGGTGTTTGGGACATCAACACTGAAGCTTTCTTT. V is TRBV5-1 and J is TRBJ1-1, with a weak D call TRBD1 (6 bases). The CDR3 is made up of 16 amino acids. CDR1 and CDR2 (germline): SGHRS, YFSETQ. Trimming removed 0 bases from V and 2 bases from J, with 14 bases in between.

This chain links TRBV7-9 with TRBJ2-1, with 12 bases lining up with TRBD2. Per germline, CDR1 SEHNR and CDR2 FQNEAQ (reference sequence). The CDR3 has 16 residues. With V trimmed by 5 bases and J by 10 bases, 12 bases remained unmatched. The CDR3 sequence is CASSRGLAGPFGEQFF. The CDR3 DNA reads as TGTGCCAGCAGCCGAGGACTAGCGGGGCCATTTGGGGAGCAGTTCTTC.

The rearrangement uses TRBV6-6 and TRBJ2-7, with TRBD1 matching over 9 bases. Germline values: CDR1 MNHNY, CDR2 SVGAGI (reference sequence). The J segment lost 0 bases and the V segment lost 0 bases, leaving 3 bases of the junction unmatched. CDR3 length: 16 amino acids. CDR3 sequence: CASSYSTGQGSYEQYF. The CDR3 nucleotides are TGTGCCAGCAGTTACTCGACGGGACAGGGCTCCTACGAGCAGTACTTC.

The V and J genes are TRBV6-5 and TRBJ2-7, with TRBD1 as a possible D gene (5 bases). The V gene's germline CDR1 is MNHEY and CDR2 SVGAGI. CDR3 length: 14 residues. The V gene lost 2 bases and the J gene lost 3 bases, with 11 bases spanning the gap. The CDR3 region has the DNA TGTGCCAGCAGTTACAGGGGCCTCCACTACGAGCAGTACTTC. Protein: CASSYRGLHYEQYF.

The gene calls are TRBV2 and TRBJ2-2; weak D call: TRBD1 (5 bases). CDR1 and CDR2 (germline): SNHLY, FYNNEI. The V gene lost 8 bases and the J gene lost 4 bases, with 23 bases spanning the gap. The CDR3 covers 17 residues. In DNA, the CDR3 is TGTGCCAGCCGATCCGGGCTTAGGGGCCGTGCCACCGGGGAGCTGTTTTTT. This codes for CASRSGLRGRATGELFF.

In regard to this clone: Additional DNA sequences in this sample encode the identical CDR3. V is TRBV7-9 and J is TRBJ2-7; 15 bases match TRBD2. With 1 base clipped from V and 0 bases from J, the junction kept 4 bases outside the gene matches. The germline gives CDR1 SEHNR, CDR2 FQNEAQ (reference sequence). The CDR3 runs to 18 residues. The CDR3 sequence: CASSLVGLAGGSSYEQYF. As DNA, the CDR3 is TGTGCCAGCAGCTTAGTAGGACTAGCGGGAGGGAGCTCCTACGAGCAGTACTTC.

This chain connects TRBV5-4 to TRBJ2-3; possible D gene TRBD2, 5 bases. The ends were cut back, 0 bases at V and 11 bases at J, with 10 bases in the middle. The germline V gene has CDR1 SGHNT and CDR2 YYREEE (reference sequence). This CDR3 comprises 12 residues. CDR3: CASSLASGKQYF. CDR3 sequence (DNA): TGTGCCAGCAGCTTGGCCTCGGGGAAGCAGTATTTT. Looking up the rest from reference TRBV5-4 and TRBJ2-3 gives the full variable domain: ETGVTQSPTHLIKTRGQQVTLRCSSQSGHNTVSWYQQALGQGPQFIFQYYREEENGRGNFPPRFSGLQFPNYSSELNVNALELDDSALYLCASSLASGKQYFGPGTRLTVL.

The V and J genes are TRBV7-3 and TRBJ1-1; 8 bases are shared with TRBD1. Per the germline V gene, CDR1 is SGHTA and CDR2 is FQGTGA. CDR3 length: 14 amino acids. The V and J ends lost 4 bases and 7 bases, in that order; junction bases with no gene match: 8. CDR3: CASSSQLGQGEAFF. CDR3 coding DNA: TGTGCCAGCAGCTCCCAACTTGGACAGGGTGAAGCTTTCTTT.

The gene calls are TRBV29-1 and TRBJ2-7; D is ambiguous. Germline CDR1 is SQVTM and CDR2 is ANQGSEA. The CDR3 sequence is 13 residues long. Trimming cost V 4 bases and J 2 bases, with 12 bases left between them. The CDR3 coding sequence is TGCAGCGTTGGCGCACAGTCGACCTACGAGCAGTACTTC. This codes for CSVGAQSTYEQYF.

V gene TRBV19 combines with J gene TRBJ2-3, with D unresolved. V was shortened by 8 bases and J by 2 bases, with 11 bases between the two germline ends. There are 13 residues in the CDR3. In germline, CDR1 is LNHDA, CDR2 SQIVND (reference sequence). The CDR3: CASSLSATDTQYF. The CDR3 bases are TGTGCCAGTTCCCTGAGCGCCACAGATACGCAGTATTTT.

The V gene is TRBV9, the J gene TRBJ1-1; 7 nucleotides agree with TRBD1. V lost 2 bases, J lost 1 base, and 2 bases stayed unmatched. Germline-derived CDR1 and CDR2 are SGDLS and YYNGEE. CDR3 length: 14 amino acids. The CDR3 loop reads CASSVGTANTEAFF. In DNA, the CDR3 is TGTGCCAGCAGCGTCGGGACAGCGAACACTGAAGCTTTCTTT.